The 30 T cell receptor beta chains reported below all come from one sample, sequenced in a study of T cell responses to AZD1222 COVID-19 vaccine (dated by TCRdb to the early 2020s). Preparation of the library involved the immunoSEQ multiplex PCR assay. Held by TCRdb, this immuneACCESS table contains in-frame sequences only and omits some clones. Under half of the omission traces to an unresolved V gene where checked; the cause of the rest is unknown. The sample profile shows 110,000 to 150,000 clones; 90% to 95% of them were found once. The ten top clones hold around 10% of the sample. The time point label, read with the paper, signifies: sample from adult after SARS-CoV-2 infection, after symptom onset. The sequencing here drew on peripheral blood, taken after recovery from COVID-19. The receptor set was obtained from an adult who had recovered from COVID-19.

The V gene is TRBV11-1, the J gene TRBJ2-7; tentative D call: TRBD2 (5 bases). Between the trimmed V and J ends, which lost 6 bases and 3 bases, there was a span of 21 bases. Per the germline V gene, CDR1 is SGHAT and CDR2 is FQDESV (reference sequence). The CDR3 loop spans 16 amino acids. CDR3 sequence (DNA): TGTGCCAGCAGTTTTGACCGGGCCCCAGAGGGCTACGAGCAGTACTTC. Residues: CASSFDRAPEGYEQYF.

The genes are TRBV5-4 and TRBJ2-1; 11 nucleotides line up with TRBD2. This CDR3 has 17 residues. Looked up from germline, CDR1 is SGHNT and CDR2 is YYREEE (reference sequence). V lost 4 bases, J lost 4 bases, and 10 bases stayed unmatched. The CDR3 nucleotides read TGTGCCAGCAGCCTCGACCCGGGACTAGCGGTTTACAATGAGCAGTTCTTC. Translation gives CASSLDPGLAVYNEQFF.

The chain employs TRBV24-1 and TRBJ2-3; D uncertain. CDR3 length equals 15 residues. From germline, CDR1 is KGHDR and CDR2 SFDVKD. Between the trimmed V and J ends, which lost 4 bases and 0 bases, there was a span of 10 bases. In DNA form, the CDR3 reads TGTGCCACCAGTGACCCCCGCTCTAGCACAGATACGCAGTATTTT. Encoded protein: CATSDPRSSTDTQYF.

The chain uses TRBV7-2 and TRBJ2-1, with TRBD2 matching 10 bases. The CDR3 has 16 amino acids. Germline V gene data show CDR1 as SGHTA and CDR2 as FQGNSA. J was trimmed by 7 bases and V by 4 bases; bases with no gene match: 10. CDR3 nucleotides: TGTGCCAGCAGCTCGAGGACTAGCGGCCTCGGGAATGAGCAGTTCTTC. The encoded protein is CASSSRTSGLGNEQFF.

The chain's CDR3 is CATSDLPTDTQYF. The DNA of the CDR3 is TGTGCCACCAGTGATCTACCCACAGATACGCAGTATTTT. The V and J genes are TRBV24-1 and TRBJ2-3; no clear D. The CDR3 totals 13 residues. Germline V gene sequence: CDR1 KGHDR, CDR2 SFDVKD. The germline V and J ends were trimmed by 3 bases and 2 bases, with 5 bases remaining between them.

The gene calls are TRBV3-1 (or the pseudogene TRBV3-2) and TRBJ1-5; weak D call: TRBD1 (5 bases). From germline, CDR1 is LGHDT and CDR2 YNNKEL (reference sequence). V was trimmed by 3 bases and J by 1 base, leaving 7 bases between them. The CDR3 extends over 14 amino acids. CDR3 in DNA: TGTGCCAGCAGCCACGGGGGGAGCAATCAGCCCCAGCATTTT. This codes for CASSHGGSNQPQHF.

The V call is TRBV7-9, the J call TRBJ1-2; D perhaps matches TRBD1 (5 bases). Trimming took 4 bases from V and 4 from J, leaving 22 bases between them. The CDR3 covers 17 residues. The germline CDR1 and CDR2 sequences are SEHNR and FQNEAQ (reference sequence). CDR3 loop: CASSSPGREIRSYGYTF. In nucleotides, the CDR3 is TGTGCCAGCAGCTCACCGGGACGGGAAATCCGGAGCTATGGCTACACCTTC.

V usage is TRBV24-1 and J usage is TRBJ2-5; tentative D call: TRBD1 (6 bases). Deletions cut 4 bases from V and 3 bases from J, with 17 bases between. Germline V gene lookup returns CDR1 KGHDR and CDR2 SFDVKD. The CDR3 is made up of 16 amino acids. The CDR3 protein is CATSDISTGKKETQYF. The CDR3 bases are TGTGCCACCAGTGACATATCCACAGGGAAAAAAGAGACCCAGTACTTC.

The rearrangement joins TRBV7-2 to TRBJ2-7, with TRBD2 matching over 7 bases. This CDR3 is built from 16 residues. Trimming cost V 4 bases and J 2 bases; bases outside gene matches: 11. Germline values: CDR1 SGHTA, CDR2 FQGNSA. The CDR3 DNA reads TGTGCCAGCAGCTCAGACATGACTAGCCCTCCCTACGAGCAGTACTTC. Protein sequence: CASSSDMTSPPYEQYF.

The chain couples TRBV19 to TRBJ1-5, with a possible D match to TRBD1 (5 bases). The CDR3 covers 16 residues. Germline-derived CDR1 and CDR2 are LNHDA and SQIVND (reference sequence). V lost 1 base and J 7 bases, leaving 17 bases between the germline ends. The CDR3 DNA reads TGTGCCAGTAGTATAGGGGAGGGGCTCAGATGGCAGCCCCAGCATTTT. Amino acids: CASSIGEGLRWQPQHF. The whole variable domain, filled in from reference TRBV19 and TRBJ1-5, reads DGGITQSPKYLFRKEGQNVTLSCEQNLNHDAMYWYRQDPGQGLRLIYYSQIVNDFQKGDIAEGYSVSREKKESFPLTVTSAQKNPTAFYLCASSIGEGLRWQPQHFGDGTRLSIL.

The chain has TRBV6-6 and TRBJ2-4, with TRBD1 matching 9 bases. The CDR3 consists of 16 residues. Per the germline V gene, CDR1 is MNHNY and CDR2 is SVGAGI (reference sequence). V shed 5 bases and J 0 bases; nucleotides not matched to a gene: 5. As DNA, the CDR3 is TGTGCCAGCAGTCCCGGGACAGGGTTAGCCAAAAACATTCAGTACTTC. Translating gives CASSPGTGLAKNIQYF.

The V gene is TRBV5-5, the J gene TRBJ2-3, with D unresolved. V lost 2 bases and J lost 5, with 9 bases in between. This CDR3 has 13 amino acids. The germline V gene encodes CDR1 SGHKS and CDR2 YYEKEE (reference sequence). As DNA, the CDR3 is TGTGCCAGCAGCTTTCTCTCTCAAGATACGCAGTATTTT. Translation gives CASSFLSQDTQYF. Variable domain in full (rest from reference TRBV5-5 and TRBJ2-3): DAGVTQSPTHLIKTRGQQVTLRCSPISGHKSVSWYQQVLGQGPQFIFQYYEKEERGRGNFPDRFSARQFPNYSSELNVNALLLGDSALYLCASSFLSQDTQYFGPGTRLTVL.

This clone has only a few counts. The V and J genes are TRBV10-2 and TRBJ2-5; D is possibly TRBD1 (6 bases). Deletions cut 7 bases from V and 2 bases from J, with 17 bases between. This CDR3 is 15 amino acids long. The germline gives CDR1 WSHSY, CDR2 SAAADI. In nucleotides, the CDR3 is TGCGCCAGCACTCAACCCGGGACACTTCAAGAGACCCAGTACTTC. Protein: CASTQPGTLQETQYF.

This chain joins TRBV18 and TRBJ1-5, with unresolved D. CDR1 KGHSH and CDR2 LQKENI come from the germline V gene. The CDR3 contains 13 residues. The V end was cut by 2 bases, the J end by 11 bases, with 13 bases between. CDR3 nucleotide sequence: TGTGCCAGCTCACCAGGGAGTTTCACTGCCCAGCATTTT. Protein sequence: CASSPGSFTAQHF.

This clone showed up just once. The chain has TRBV2 and TRBJ2-3, with D uncertain. Germline CDR1 reads SNHLY; CDR2 reads FYNNEI. The V and J ends lost 7 bases and 3 bases respectively, with 11 bases between them. This CDR3 has 13 residues. The CDR3 is CASKTELTDTQYF. As DNA, the CDR3 is TGTGCCAGCAAGACGGAGTTGACAGATACGCAGTATTTT.

This chain joins TRBV9 and TRBJ2-3; the D is unclear. V lost 0 bases to trimming and J lost 6 bases, with 14 bases between them. Germline V gene lookup returns CDR1 SGDLS and CDR2 YYNGEE. The CDR3 loop spans 15 amino acids. Here the CDR3 DNA reads TGTGCCAGCAGCGTAGGGAGTATATCTTTTGATACGCAGTATTTT. It is translated as CASSVGSISFDTQYF.

Here the CDR3 reads CASSPRQDSYEQYF. The DNA for the CDR3 is TGTGCCAGCAGCCCGAGACAGGACTCCTACGAGCAGTACTTC. This sequence joins TRBV7-9 and TRBJ2-7; a possible D gene is TRBD1 (6 bases). In germline, CDR1 is SEHNR, CDR2 FQNEAQ (reference sequence). The V end was cut by 5 bases, the J end by 0 bases, with 11 bases between. CDR3 length: 14 residues.

This chain connects TRBV15 to TRBJ1-4; tentative D call: TRBD1 (5 bases). Germline loops: CDR1 LNHNV, CDR2 YYDKDF (reference sequence). The CDR3 consists of 15 residues. V was pared by 1 base and J by 7 bases, with 13 bases between. The CDR3 is CATSRGPGIGEKLFF. DNA for the CDR3: TGTGCCACCAGCAGAGGACCAGGGATCGGTGAAAAACTGTTTTTT.

This clone has a handful of counts. The V call is TRBV11-2, the J call TRBJ1-5, with D perhaps TRBD1 (5 bases). CDR3 length: 15 residues. Trimming pared 0 bases from V and 0 bases from J, leaving 6 bases between. Germline CDR1 SGHAT, CDR2 FQNNGV. The CDR3 is CASSLEGDSNQPQHF. The CDR3 DNA follows: TGTGCCAGCAGCTTAGAGGGGGATAGCAATCAGCCCCAGCATTTT. Together with reference TRBV11-2 and TRBJ1-5, the CDR3 gives the full variable domain: EAGVAQSPRYKIIEKRQSVAFWCNPISGHATLYWYQQILGQGPKLLIQFQNNGVVDDSQLPKDRFSAERLKGVDSTLKIQPAKLEDSAVYLCASSLEGDSNQPQHFGDGTRLSIL.

The chain joins TRBV5-1 to TRBJ2-3; D is undetermined. This CDR3 contains 15 residues. V was pared by 0 bases and J by 0 bases, with 8 bases between. Germline V gives CDR1 SGHRS, CDR2 YFSETQ. DNA for the CDR3: TGCGCCAGCAGCTTGGAACCTACTAGCACAGATACGCAGTATTTT. Amino acids: CASSLEPTSTDTQYF.

This clone appeared a single time. The chain combines TRBV28 with TRBJ1-3; tentatively, D is TRBD1 (5 bases). The CDR3 extends over 15 amino acids. V was clipped by 6 bases and J by 3 bases, with 15 bases between them. CDR1 is MDHEN, CDR2 SYDVKM, per germline. The CDR3 bases are TGTGCCAGCAGGACCCCGGGGGTGGGTGGAAACACCATATATTTT. Protein product: CASRTPGVGGNTIYF.

The V call is TRBV4-1, the J call TRBJ1-5, with D unresolved. The CDR3 is 17 residues long. Trimming took off 4 bases at V and 5 bases at J, with 21 bases between the two ends. Germline CDR1 reads MGHRA; CDR2 reads YSYEKL. The CDR3 DNA reads as TGCGCCAGCAGCCCCCCGGATAAGGGTCTGCCTTATCAGCCCCAGCATTTT. Its translation is CASSPPDKGLPYQPQHF.

The V gene is TRBV15, the J gene TRBJ2-1, with no clear D. The CDR3 extends over 15 amino acids. Germline-derived CDR1 and CDR2 are LNHNV and YYDKDF (reference sequence). The V and J ends lost 1 base and 2 bases respectively, with 9 bases between them. CDR3 sequence: CATSRVGQTYNEQFF. CDR3 sequence (DNA): TGTGCCACCAGCAGAGTAGGGCAGACCTACAATGAGCAGTTCTTC.

In DNA, the CDR3 is TGTGCCAGCATACACTTTAACTATGGCTACACCTTC. This encodes CASIHFNYGYTF. The chain couples TRBV6-5 to TRBJ1-2; D not resolved. CDR1 is MNHEY, CDR2 SVGAGI, per germline. The ends were cut back, 7 bases at V and 1 base at J, with 7 bases in the middle. There are 12 residues in the CDR3.

This chain links TRBV6-1 with TRBJ1-4; the D gene is possibly TRBD1 (5 bases). Trimming stripped 1 base from V and 4 bases from J, with 10 bases between. Germline values: CDR1 MNHNS, CDR2 SASEGT. This CDR3 spans 15 amino acids. In DNA, the CDR3 is TGTGCCAGCAGTGAAGGGGGCGGGGGTAATGAAAAACTGTTTTTT. Amino acid sequence: CASSEGGGGNEKLFF.

The J gene is TRBJ2-5, the V gene TRBV5-5; tentatively, D is TRBD2 (6 bases). This CDR3 spans 14 amino acids. From germline, CDR1 is SGHKS and CDR2 YYEKEE (reference sequence). V lost 5 bases and J lost 0, with 11 bases in between. The CDR3 DNA is TGTGCCAGCAGTCTGAGGAGGGACCAAGAGACCCAGTACTTC. Protein sequence: CASSLRRDQETQYF.

The count of this clone is one. V is TRBV4-1 and J is TRBJ1-6, with 10 nucleotides matching TRBD1. Germline V CDR1 and CDR2: MGHRA, YSYEKL. V lost 0 bases to trimming and J lost 7 bases; unmatched junction nucleotides: 0. CDR3 length equals 15 residues. The DNA of the CDR3 is TGCGCCAGCAGCCAAGAGGGACAGGGGAATTCACCCCTCCACTTT. The encoded protein is CASSQEGQGNSPLHF.

The genes are TRBV11-1 and TRBJ2-7; a possible D gene is TRBD1 (5 bases). Germline V lookup: CDR1 SGHAT, CDR2 FQDESV (reference sequence). This CDR3 comprises 13 residues. V was cut by 0 bases and J by 2 bases, with 5 bases left in between. The CDR3 here is CASSLAGAYEQYF. CDR3 DNA sequence: TGTGCCAGCAGCTTAGCAGGGGCCTACGAGCAGTACTTC.

The rearrangement links TRBV3-1 (or the pseudogene TRBV3-2) to TRBJ1-1, with TRBD1 identical over 8 bases. From germline, CDR1 is LGHDT and CDR2 YNNKEL (reference sequence). J was trimmed by 5 bases and V by 4 bases; bases with no gene match: 15. This CDR3 contains 17 residues. The CDR3 loop reads CASSPRQGLGKGTEAFF. The CDR3 DNA reads TGTGCCAGCAGCCCAAGACAGGGGTTGGGGAAAGGAACTGAAGCTTTCTTT.

The chain couples TRBV24-1 to TRBJ2-1, with 11 bases matching TRBD2. The CDR3 runs 15 residues. Germline-derived CDR1 and CDR2 are KGHDR and SFDVKD. V lost 3 bases and J lost 5; bases outside the gene matches: 2. The CDR3 DNA follows: TGTGCCACCAGTGATCCGGGACTAGCGGACAATGAGCAGTTCTTC. Translation gives CATSDPGLADNEQFF.